Below are 14 T cell receptor beta chains sequenced from a single sample in a study of blood T cell repertoires in COVID-19. Assay: immunoSEQ multiplex PCR; the TCRdb copy retains only in-frame clones and omits some. The table has around 68,000 clones, approximately 88% seen once; the top ten hold 5% to 6.5%. The specimen was peripheral blood. These TCRs come from a woman aged 50 to 65 with acute or convalescent COVID-19.

The rearrangement uses TRBV5-4 and TRBJ2-1, with D possibly TRBD2 on 6 matching bases. The CDR3 has 15 residues. V was shortened by 1 base and J by 2 bases, with 10 bases between the two germline ends. The V gene's germline CDR1 is SGHNT and CDR2 YYREEE (reference sequence). The CDR3 spells CASSLSGSPYNEQFF. The CDR3 nucleotides read TGTGCCAGCAGCTTGAGCGGGTCCCCCTACAATGAGCAGTTCTTC.

The rearrangement links TRBV7-3 to TRBJ2-1, with D possibly TRBD2 on 6 matching bases. Germline assignment: CDR1 SGHTA and CDR2 FQGTGA. The CDR3 loop spans 13 amino acids. V lost 3 bases to trimming and J lost 9 bases, with 12 bases between them. CDR3 amino acids: CASSLTSRSEQFF. In DNA, the CDR3 is TGTGCCAGCAGCTTGACTAGTCGAAGTGAGCAGTTCTTC. Full variable domain (remainder filled in from reference TRBV7-3 and TRBJ2-1): GAGVSQTPSNKVTEKGKYVELRCDPISGHTALYWYRQSLGQGPEFLIYFQGTGAADDSGLPNDRFFAVRPEGSVSTLKIQRTERGDSAVYLCASSLTSRSEQFFGPGTRLTVL.

The chain carries TRBV28 and TRBJ2-3; 9 bases are a match to TRBD2. The germline V gene has CDR1 MDHEN and CDR2 SYDVKM. Unmatched junction bases numbered 11, after V lost 3 bases and J lost 4 bases. CDR3 size: 17 residues. The CDR3 nucleotides are TGTGCCAGCAGTTTTCTTAGGGTAGCGGGAGTCTCAGATACGCAGTATTTT. It is translated as CASSFLRVAGVSDTQYF.

This rearrangement joins TRBV10-1 to TRBJ1-5; the D is unclear. Trimming removed 7 bases at V and 2 bases at J, with 9 bases between. The CDR3 is 13 amino acids. The germline V gene has CDR1 WNHNN and CDR2 SYGVQD (reference sequence). The CDR3 DNA reads as TGCGCCAGCATCTCCGGGGGCAATCAGCCCCAGCATTTT. As protein: CASISGGNQPQHF.

The chain couples TRBV7-3 to TRBJ2-1; 8 bases are shared with TRBD2. Trimming took 5 bases from V and 6 from J; bases not matched to a gene: 6. The CDR3 loop spans 14 amino acids. Germline V CDR1 and CDR2: SGHTA, FQGTGA. CDR3 in DNA: TGTGCCAGCAGCCCGGGGGGGACTAGCAATGAGCAGTTCTTC. Its translation is CASSPGGTSNEQFF.

The chain is built from TRBV6-5 and TRBJ2-5; no clear D gene. The CDR3 consists of 13 residues. Trimming removed 2 bases from V and 4 bases from J, with 8 bases in between. Germline CDR1 MNHEY, CDR2 SVGAGI. The CDR3 sequence: CASSYRPGETQYF. CDR3 DNA sequence: TGTGCCAGCAGTTACCGGCCGGGAGAGACCCAGTACTTC.

The CDR3 protein is CASSQDQLSFPEAFF. CDR3 in DNA: TGTGCCAGCAGCCAAGATCAATTAAGCTTCCCTGAAGCTTTCTTT. The rearrangement uses TRBV3-1 (or the pseudogene TRBV3-2) and TRBJ1-1; D gene uncertain. The CDR3 sequence is 15 residues long. From germline, CDR1 is LGHDT and CDR2 YNNKEL (reference sequence). V was cut by 0 bases and J by 6 bases, with 14 bases left in between.

J is TRBJ1-1 and V is TRBV6-6, with 8 bases aligning to TRBD1. The V gene's germline CDR1 is MNHNY and CDR2 SVGAGI (reference sequence). The trim removed 6 bases at V and 10 bases at J, leaving 4 bases unmatched. The CDR3 runs to 11 residues. This CDR3 is CASSKTGVAFF. The CDR3 DNA reads as TGTGCCAGCAGCAAGACAGGGGTAGCTTTCTTT.

The chain links TRBV20-1 to TRBJ1-6, with D unclear. The CDR3 covers 11 residues. The V end was cut by 7 bases, the J end by 8 bases, with 9 bases between. Germline lookup yields CDR1 DFQATT and CDR2 SNEGSKA (reference sequence). The CDR3 is CSGGLDSPLHF. The CDR3 DNA is TGCAGTGGTGGACTCGATTCACCCCTCCACTTT.

The chain employs TRBV29-1 and TRBJ2-1; possible D gene TRBD2, 6 bases. This CDR3 has 12 residues. The germline CDR1 and CDR2 sequences are SQVTM and ANQGSEA. Trimming removed 4 bases at V and 4 bases at J, with 8 bases between. CDR3 sequence reads: CSVVGGYNEQFF. In DNA, the CDR3 is TGCAGCGTTGTCGGGGGATACAATGAGCAGTTCTTC.

At least ten counts were recorded for this clone. The chain links TRBV11-2 to TRBJ1-2, with D possibly matching TRBD1 (5 bases). Germline-derived CDR1 and CDR2 are SGHAT and FQNNGV. Trimming took off 1 base at V and 1 base at J, with 13 bases between the two ends. This CDR3 has 16 residues. The DNA of the CDR3 is TGTGCCAGCAGCTTAGGCGGGACCAGCTTTAACTATGGCTACACCTTC. It yields the protein CASSLGGTSFNYGYTF.

This clone was picked up a small number of times. The V gene is TRBV19, the J gene TRBJ1-1; D not certain. Trimming removed 8 bases at V and 5 bases at J, with 15 bases between. Germline CDR1 is LNHDA and CDR2 is SQIVND (reference sequence). This CDR3 is 13 amino acids long. Here the CDR3 DNA reads TGTGCCAGTTCCCTGGTCGGACTTACTGAAGCTTTCTTT. Amino acids: CASSLVGLTEAFF.

V is TRBV7-2 and J is TRBJ2-3; D might be TRBD2 (7 bases). The CDR3 has 17 residues. Trimming cost V 4 bases and J 2 bases, with 19 bases left between them. Germline lookup yields CDR1 SGHTA and CDR2 FQGNSA. The CDR3 region is CASSYASRGGSTDTQYF. As DNA, the CDR3 is TGTGCCAGCAGCTATGCATCACGCGGGGGCTCCACAGATACGCAGTATTTT.

This rearrangement joins TRBV28 to TRBJ1-6; tentatively, D is TRBD1 (6 bases). The germline V gene encodes CDR1 MDHEN and CDR2 SYDVKM. Trimming shortened V by 6 bases and J by 7 bases, and 16 bases separated the two germline ends. This CDR3 has 15 residues. CDR3 in DNA: TGTGCCAGCAGCTTTGGGGACACGGGCAATTCACCCCTCCACTTT. It specifies CASSFGDTGNSPLHF.